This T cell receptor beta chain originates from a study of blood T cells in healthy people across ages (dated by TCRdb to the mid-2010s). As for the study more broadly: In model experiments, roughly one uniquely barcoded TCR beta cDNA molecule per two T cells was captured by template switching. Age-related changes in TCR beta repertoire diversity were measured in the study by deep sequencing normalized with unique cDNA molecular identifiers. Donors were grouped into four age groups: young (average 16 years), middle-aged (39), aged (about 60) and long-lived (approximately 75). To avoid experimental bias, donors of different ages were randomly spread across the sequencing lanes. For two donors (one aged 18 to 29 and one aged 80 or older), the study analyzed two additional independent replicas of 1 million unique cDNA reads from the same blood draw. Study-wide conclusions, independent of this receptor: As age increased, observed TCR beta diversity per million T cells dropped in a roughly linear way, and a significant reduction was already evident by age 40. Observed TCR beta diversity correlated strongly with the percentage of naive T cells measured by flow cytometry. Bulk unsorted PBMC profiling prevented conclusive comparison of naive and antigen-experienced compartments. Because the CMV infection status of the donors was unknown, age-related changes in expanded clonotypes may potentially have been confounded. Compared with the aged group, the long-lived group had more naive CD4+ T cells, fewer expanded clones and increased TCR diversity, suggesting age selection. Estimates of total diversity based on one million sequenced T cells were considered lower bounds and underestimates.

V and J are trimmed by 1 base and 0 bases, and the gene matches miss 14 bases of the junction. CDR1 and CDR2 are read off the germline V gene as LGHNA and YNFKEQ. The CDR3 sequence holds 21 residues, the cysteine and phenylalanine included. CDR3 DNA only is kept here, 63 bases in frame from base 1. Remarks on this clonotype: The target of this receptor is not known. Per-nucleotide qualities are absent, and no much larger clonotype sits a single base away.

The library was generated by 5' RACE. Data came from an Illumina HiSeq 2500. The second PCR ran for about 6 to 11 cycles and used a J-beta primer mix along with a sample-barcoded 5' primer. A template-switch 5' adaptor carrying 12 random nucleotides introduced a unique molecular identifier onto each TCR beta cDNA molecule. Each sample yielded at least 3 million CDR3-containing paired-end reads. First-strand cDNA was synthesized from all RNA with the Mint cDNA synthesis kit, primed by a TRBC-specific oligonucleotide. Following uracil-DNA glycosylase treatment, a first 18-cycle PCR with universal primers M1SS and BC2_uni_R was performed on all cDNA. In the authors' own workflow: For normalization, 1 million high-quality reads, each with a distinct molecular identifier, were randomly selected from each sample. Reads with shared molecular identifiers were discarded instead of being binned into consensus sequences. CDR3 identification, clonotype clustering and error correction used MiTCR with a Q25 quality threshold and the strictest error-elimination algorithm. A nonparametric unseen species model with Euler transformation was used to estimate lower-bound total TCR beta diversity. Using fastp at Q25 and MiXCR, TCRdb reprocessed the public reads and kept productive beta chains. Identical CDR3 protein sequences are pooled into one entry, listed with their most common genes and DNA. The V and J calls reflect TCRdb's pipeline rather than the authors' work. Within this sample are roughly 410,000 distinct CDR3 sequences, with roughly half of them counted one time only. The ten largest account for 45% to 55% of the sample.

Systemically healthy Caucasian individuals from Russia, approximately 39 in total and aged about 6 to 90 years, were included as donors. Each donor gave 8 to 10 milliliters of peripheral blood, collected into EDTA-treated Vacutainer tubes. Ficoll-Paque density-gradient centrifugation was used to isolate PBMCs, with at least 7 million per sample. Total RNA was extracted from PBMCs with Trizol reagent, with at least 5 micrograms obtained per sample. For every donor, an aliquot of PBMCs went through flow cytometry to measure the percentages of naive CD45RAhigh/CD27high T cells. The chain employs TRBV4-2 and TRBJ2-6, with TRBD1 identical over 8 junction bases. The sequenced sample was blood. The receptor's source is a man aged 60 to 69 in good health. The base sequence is TGTGCCAGCAGCCAAGTTTCGGTGGGGACAGGCCAGACCTCTGGGGCCAACGTCCTGACTTTC. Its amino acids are CASSQVSVGTGQTSGANVLTF.